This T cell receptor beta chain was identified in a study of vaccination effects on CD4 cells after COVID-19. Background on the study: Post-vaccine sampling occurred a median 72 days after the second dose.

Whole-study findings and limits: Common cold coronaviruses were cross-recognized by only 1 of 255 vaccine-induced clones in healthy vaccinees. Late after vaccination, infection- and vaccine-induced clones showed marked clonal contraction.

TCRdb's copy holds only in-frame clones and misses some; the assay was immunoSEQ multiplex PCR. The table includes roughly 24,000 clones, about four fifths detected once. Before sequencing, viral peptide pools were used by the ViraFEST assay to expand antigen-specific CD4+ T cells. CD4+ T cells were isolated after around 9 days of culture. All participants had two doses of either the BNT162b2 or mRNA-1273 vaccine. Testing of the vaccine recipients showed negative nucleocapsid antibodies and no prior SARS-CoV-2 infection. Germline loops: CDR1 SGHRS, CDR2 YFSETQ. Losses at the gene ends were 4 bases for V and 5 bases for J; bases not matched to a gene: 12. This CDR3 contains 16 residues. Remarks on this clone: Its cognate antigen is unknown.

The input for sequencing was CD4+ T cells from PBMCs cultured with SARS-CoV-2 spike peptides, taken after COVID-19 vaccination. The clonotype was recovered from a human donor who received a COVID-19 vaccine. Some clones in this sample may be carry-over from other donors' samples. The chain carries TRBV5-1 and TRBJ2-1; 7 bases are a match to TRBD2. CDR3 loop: CASSPREAGRNNEQFF. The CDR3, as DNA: TGCGCCAGCAGCCCCCGGGAAGCGGGACGTAACAATGAGCAGTTCTTC.